Listed below are T cell receptor beta chains from one sample, sequenced in a study of T-cell memory formation after mild COVID-19. TCRdb re-called the 5' RACE reads with MiXCR, one entry per CDR3 protein. Of approximately 300,000 distinct CDR3 sequences listed, roughly 19% are singletons. Source material: PBMCs or a T cell subset sorted from them (not recorded which). These receptors were collected from a man between 18 and 35 years old who had mild COVID-19 (a few samples of this study predate the infection). Cell type and time point are not known. Each CDR3 is given with its conserved first and last residue. The D gene is left open where the match is weak. Clone size is stated in some rows and not others, as once, few, many or a class when expanded.

. TRBJ2-7 . TRBV20-1 CSATDWYEQYF TGCAGTGCTACGGACTGGTACGAGCAGTACTTC
TRBD1 TRBJ1-6 few TRBV2 CASSLRQGTSPLHF TGTGCCAGCAGCCTGAGACAGGGGACTTCACCCCTCCACTTT
. TRBJ2-5 . TRBV4-3 CASSQDSGGGTQYF TGCGCCAGCAGCCAAGACAGCGGCGGAGGGACCCAGTACTTC
. TRBJ1-6 few TRBV20-1 CSARGPGINSPLHF TGCAGTGCTAGAGGCCCAGGAATTAATTCACCCCTCCACTTT
. TRBJ1-5 . TRBV6-2/TRBV6-3 CASRHPTGANQPQHF TGTGCCAGCCGTCATCCTACGGGGGCTAATCAGCCCCAGCATTTT
TRBD2 TRBJ2-5 . TRBV7-2 CASSPSGGGPPYGTQYF TGTGCCAGCAGCCCTAGCGGGGGGGGCCCCCCTTACGGGACCCAGTACTTC
TRBD1 TRBJ2-7 . TRBV29-1 CSGGQGGYEQYF TGCAGCGGGGGACAGGGAGGCTACGAGCAGTACTTC
. TRBJ2-5 . TRBV12-3/TRBV12-4 CASSSNRVKETQYF TGTGCCAGCAGTTCAAACAGGGTCAAAGAGACCCAGTACTTC
. TRBJ1-6 . TRBV20-1 CSAPSGDSPLHF TGCAGTGCTCCGAGCGGGGATTCACCCCTCCACTTT
TRBD1 TRBJ2-7 few TRBV6-2/TRBV6-3 CASSYRPQGKDYEQYF TGTGCCAGCAGTTACCGACCACAGGGGAAAGACTACGAGCAGTACTTC
TRBD1 TRBJ2-7 few TRBV5-5 CASSLDRTGDFEQYF TGTGCCAGCAGCTTGGATAGGACAGGGGATTTTGAGCAGTACTTC
TRBD2 TRBJ2-5 few TRBV6-5 CASSYGAGGLRDETQYF TGTGCCAGCAGTTACGGTGCGGGGGGGCTTCGTGACGAGACCCAGTACTTC
. TRBJ1-1 once TRBV5-1 CASTLGGGSEAFF TGCGCCAGCACCCTCGGCGGGGGTTCTGAAGCTTTCTTT
. TRBJ1-2 . TRBV12-3/TRBV12-4 CASSPPELDNYGYTF TGTGCCAGCAGTCCCCCCGAGTTGGATAACTATGGCTACACCTTC
TRBD2 TRBJ2-1 few TRBV7-9 CASSPPLGAGGPSSYNEQFF TGTGCCAGCAGCCCTCCCCTGGGAGCGGGGGGCCCAAGCTCCTACAATGAGCAGTTCTTC
. TRBJ2-7 . TRBV15 CATSDGARALEQYF TGTGCCACCAGCGATGGGGCCCGAGCTTTGGAGCAGTACTTC
. TRBJ2-3 . TRBV5-5 CASSLAVATDTQYF TGTGCCAGCAGCTTGGCCGTCGCCACAGATACGCAGTATTTT
. TRBJ1-5 . TRBV12-3/TRBV12-4 CASSWAVVGQPQHF TGTGCCAGCAGTTGGGCCGTAGTAGGTCAGCCCCAGCATTTT